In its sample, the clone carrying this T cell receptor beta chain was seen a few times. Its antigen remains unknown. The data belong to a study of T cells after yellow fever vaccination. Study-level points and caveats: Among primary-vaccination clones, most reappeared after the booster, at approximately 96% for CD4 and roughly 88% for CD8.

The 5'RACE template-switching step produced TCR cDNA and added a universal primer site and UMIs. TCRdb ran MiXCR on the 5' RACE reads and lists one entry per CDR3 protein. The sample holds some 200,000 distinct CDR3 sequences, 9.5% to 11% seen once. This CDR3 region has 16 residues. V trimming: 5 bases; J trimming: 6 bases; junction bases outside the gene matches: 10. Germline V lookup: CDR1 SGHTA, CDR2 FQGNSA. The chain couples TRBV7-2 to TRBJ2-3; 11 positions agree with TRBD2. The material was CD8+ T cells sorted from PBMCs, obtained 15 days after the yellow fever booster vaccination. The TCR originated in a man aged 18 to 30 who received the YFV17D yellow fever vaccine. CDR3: CASSPEDSGGADTQYF. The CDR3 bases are TGTGCCAGCAGCCCGGAGGATAGCGGGGGGGCCGATACGCAGTATTTT.